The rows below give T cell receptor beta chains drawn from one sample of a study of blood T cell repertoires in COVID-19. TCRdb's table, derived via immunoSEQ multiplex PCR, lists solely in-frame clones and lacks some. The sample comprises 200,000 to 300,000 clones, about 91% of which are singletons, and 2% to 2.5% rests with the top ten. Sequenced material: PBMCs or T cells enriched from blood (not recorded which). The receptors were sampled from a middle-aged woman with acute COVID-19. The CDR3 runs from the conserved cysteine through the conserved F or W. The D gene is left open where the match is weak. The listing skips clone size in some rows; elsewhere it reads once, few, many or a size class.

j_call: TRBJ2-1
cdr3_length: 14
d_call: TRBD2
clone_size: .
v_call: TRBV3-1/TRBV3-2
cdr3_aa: CASSQGLPGVEQFF
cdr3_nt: TGTGCCAGCAGCCAGGGACTACCGGGGGTTGAGCAGTTCTTC

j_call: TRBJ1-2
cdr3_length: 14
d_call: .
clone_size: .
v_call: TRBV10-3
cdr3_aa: CAISAGRANYGYTF
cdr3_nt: TGTGCCATCAGCGCGGGACGAGCTAACTATGGCTACACCTTC

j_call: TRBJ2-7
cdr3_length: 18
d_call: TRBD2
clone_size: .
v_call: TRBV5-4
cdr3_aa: CASSLNPSGATSSYEQYF
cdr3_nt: TGTGCCAGCAGCTTGAATCCTAGCGGGGCTACCTCCTCCTACGAGCAGTACTTC

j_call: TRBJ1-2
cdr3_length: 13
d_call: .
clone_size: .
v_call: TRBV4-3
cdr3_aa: CASSRQLNYGYTF
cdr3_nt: TGCGCCAGCAGTCGACAGCTTAACTATGGCTACACCTTC

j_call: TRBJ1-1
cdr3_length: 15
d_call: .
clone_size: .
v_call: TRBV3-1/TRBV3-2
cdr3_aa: CASSQYGQMNTEAFF
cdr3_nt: TGTGCCAGCAGCCAATACGGACAGATGAACACTGAAGCTTTCTTT

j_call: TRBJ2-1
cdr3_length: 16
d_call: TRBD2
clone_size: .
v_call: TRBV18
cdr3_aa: CASSPPLAGTYNEQFF
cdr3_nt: TGTGCCAGCTCACCTCCGCTAGCGGGGACTTACAATGAGCAGTTCTTC

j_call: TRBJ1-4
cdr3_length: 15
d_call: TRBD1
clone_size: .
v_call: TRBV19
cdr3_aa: CASSTQGAGNEKLFF
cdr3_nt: TGTGCCAGTAGTACCCAGGGGGCGGGTAATGAAAAACTGTTTTTT

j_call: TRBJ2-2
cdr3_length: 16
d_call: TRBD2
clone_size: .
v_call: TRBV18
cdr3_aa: CASSPLSGGNTGELFF
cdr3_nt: TGTGCCAGCTCCCCCCTTAGCGGGGGGAACACCGGGGAGCTGTTTTTT

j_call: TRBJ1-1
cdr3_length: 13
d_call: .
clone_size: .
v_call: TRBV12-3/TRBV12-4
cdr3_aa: CASSGQLNTEAFF
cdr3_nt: TGTGCCAGCAGTGGACAGTTGAACACTGAAGCTTTCTTT

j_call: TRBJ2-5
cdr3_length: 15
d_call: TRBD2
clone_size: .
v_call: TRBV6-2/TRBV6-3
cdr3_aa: CASSASTSGVGTQYF
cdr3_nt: TGTGCCAGCAGTGCTTCGACTAGCGGGGTAGGAACCCAGTACTTC

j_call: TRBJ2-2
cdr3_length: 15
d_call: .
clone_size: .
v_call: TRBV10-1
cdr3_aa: CASSLDRRDTGELFF
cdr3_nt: TGCGCCAGCAGCTTGGACAGGAGGGACACCGGGGAGCTGTTTTTT

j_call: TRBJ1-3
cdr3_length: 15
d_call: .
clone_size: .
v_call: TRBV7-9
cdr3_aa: CASSLEDSPPNTIYF
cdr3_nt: TGTGCCAGCAGCTTAGAGGACAGCCCTCCTAATACCATATATTTT

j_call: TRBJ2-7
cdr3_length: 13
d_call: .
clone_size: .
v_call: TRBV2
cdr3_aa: CASSEPGNYEQYF
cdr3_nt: TGTGCCAGCAGTGAGCCCGGGAACTACGAGCAGTACTTC

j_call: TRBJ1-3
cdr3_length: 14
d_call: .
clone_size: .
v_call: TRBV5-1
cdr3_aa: CASSPGQTGNTIYF
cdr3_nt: TGCGCCAGCAGCCCTGGGCAGACTGGAAACACCATATATTTT

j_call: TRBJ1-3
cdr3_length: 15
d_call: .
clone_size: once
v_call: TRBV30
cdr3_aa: CAWSVLEVPGNTIYF
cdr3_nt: TGTGCCTGGAGTGTCCTCGAGGTCCCTGGAAACACCATATATTTT

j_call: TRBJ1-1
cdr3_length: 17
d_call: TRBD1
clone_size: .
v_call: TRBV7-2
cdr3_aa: CASSSLGWGQGGTEAFF
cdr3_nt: TGTGCCAGCAGCTCATTGGGCTGGGGACAGGGCGGAACTGAAGCTTTCTTT

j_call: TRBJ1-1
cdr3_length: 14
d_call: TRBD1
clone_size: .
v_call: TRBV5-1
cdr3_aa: CASSSTGERTEAFF
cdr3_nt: TGCGCCAGCAGCTCGACAGGGGAGAGGACTGAAGCTTTCTTT

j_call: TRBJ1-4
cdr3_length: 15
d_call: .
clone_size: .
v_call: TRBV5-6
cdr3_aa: CASSFGQTLNEKLFF
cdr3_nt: TGTGCCAGCAGCTTCGGACAGACCCTTAATGAAAAACTGTTTTTT

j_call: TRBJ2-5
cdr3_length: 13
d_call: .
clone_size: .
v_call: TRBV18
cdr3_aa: CASSPQGRETQYF
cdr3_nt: TGTGCCAGCTCACCACAGGGGAGGGAGACCCAGTACTTC

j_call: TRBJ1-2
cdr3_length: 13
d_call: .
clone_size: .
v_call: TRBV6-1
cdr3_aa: CASSEIERIAYTF
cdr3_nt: TGTGCCAGCAGTGAAATAGAAAGGATAGCCTACACCTTC

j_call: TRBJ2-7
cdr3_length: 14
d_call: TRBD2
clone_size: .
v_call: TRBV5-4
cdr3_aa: CASSLEAGAYEQYF
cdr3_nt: TGTGCCAGCAGCTTGGAAGCGGGGGCCTACGAGCAGTACTTC

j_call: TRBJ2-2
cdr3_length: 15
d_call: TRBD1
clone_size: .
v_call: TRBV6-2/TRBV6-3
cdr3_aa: CASSRDRPNTGELFF
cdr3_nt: TGTGCCAGCAGTCGGGACAGACCGAACACCGGGGAGCTGTTTTTT

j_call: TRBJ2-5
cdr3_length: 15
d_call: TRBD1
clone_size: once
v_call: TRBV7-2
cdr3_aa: CASTNSQGAFETQYF
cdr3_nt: TGTGCCAGCACCAACAGTCAGGGGGCATTCGAGACCCAGTACTTC

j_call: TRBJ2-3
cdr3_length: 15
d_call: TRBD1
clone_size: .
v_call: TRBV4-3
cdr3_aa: CASSQGDRESDTQYF
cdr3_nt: TGCGCCAGCAGCCAAGGGGACAGGGAATCAGATACGCAGTATTTT

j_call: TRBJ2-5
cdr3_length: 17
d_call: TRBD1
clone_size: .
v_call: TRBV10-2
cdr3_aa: CASRTSSTGGRGETQYF
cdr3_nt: TGCGCCAGCAGGACCTCGTCGACAGGGGGCCGGGGTGAGACCCAGTACTTC

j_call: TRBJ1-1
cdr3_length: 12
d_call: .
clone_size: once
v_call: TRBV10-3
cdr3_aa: CAISELTDEAFF
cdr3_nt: TGTGCCATCAGTGAGTTAACAGATGAAGCTTTCTTT

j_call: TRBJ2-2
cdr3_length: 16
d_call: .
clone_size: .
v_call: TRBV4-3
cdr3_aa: CASSAAGAGVAGELFF
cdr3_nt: TGCGCCAGCAGCGCCGCGGGGGCCGGAGTCGCCGGGGAGCTGTTTTTT

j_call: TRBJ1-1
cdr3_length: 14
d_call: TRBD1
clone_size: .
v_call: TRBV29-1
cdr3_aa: CSVEAGQGGTEAFF
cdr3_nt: TGCAGCGTTGAAGCGGGACAGGGTGGCACTGAAGCTTTCTTT

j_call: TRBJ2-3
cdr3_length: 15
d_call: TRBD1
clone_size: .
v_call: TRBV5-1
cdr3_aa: CASSTQGAGTDTQYF
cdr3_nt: TGCGCCAGCAGCACACAGGGGGCTGGCACAGATACGCAGTATTTT

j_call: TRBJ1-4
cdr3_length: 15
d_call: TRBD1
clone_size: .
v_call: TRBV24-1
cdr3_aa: CATSDRTGPTGKLFF
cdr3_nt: TGTGCCACCAGTGACCGGACAGGACCGACTGGAAAACTGTTTTTT

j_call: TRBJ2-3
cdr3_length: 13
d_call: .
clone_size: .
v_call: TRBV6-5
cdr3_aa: CASGGLGLDTQYF
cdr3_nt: TGTGCCAGCGGAGGGCTGGGGTTAGATACGCAGTATTTT

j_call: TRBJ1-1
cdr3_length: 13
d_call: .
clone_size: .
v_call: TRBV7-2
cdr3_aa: CASSSTGITEAFF
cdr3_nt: TGTGCCAGCAGCAGTACAGGGATCACTGAAGCTTTCTTT

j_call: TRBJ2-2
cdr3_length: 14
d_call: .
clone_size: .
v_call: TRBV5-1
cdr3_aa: CASSLARSTGELFF
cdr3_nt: TGCGCCAGCAGCTTGGCCCGGAGCACCGGGGAGCTGTTTTTT

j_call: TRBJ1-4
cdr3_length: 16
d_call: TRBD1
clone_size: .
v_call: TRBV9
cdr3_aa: CASSVGPTGLAEKLFF
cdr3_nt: TGTGCCAGCAGCGTGGGTCCGACAGGGTTAGCGGAAAAACTGTTTTTT

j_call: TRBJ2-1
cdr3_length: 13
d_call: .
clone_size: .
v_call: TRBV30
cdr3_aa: CAWGQRTYNEQFF
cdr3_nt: TGTGCCTGGGGACAGCGGACCTACAATGAGCAGTTCTTC

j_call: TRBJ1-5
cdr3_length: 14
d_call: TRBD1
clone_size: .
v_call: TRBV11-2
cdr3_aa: CASSSGQVPGPQHF
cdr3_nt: TGTGCCAGCAGCTCCGGACAGGTCCCGGGGCCCCAGCATTTT

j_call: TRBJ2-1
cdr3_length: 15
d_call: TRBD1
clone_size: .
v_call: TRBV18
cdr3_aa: CASSLDREPNNEQFF
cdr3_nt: TGTGCCAGCTCACTCGACAGGGAACCCAACAATGAGCAGTTCTTC

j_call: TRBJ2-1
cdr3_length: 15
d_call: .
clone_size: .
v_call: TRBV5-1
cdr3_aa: CASSVNRISYNEQFF
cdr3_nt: TGCGCCAGCAGCGTAAACAGAATTTCCTACAATGAGCAGTTCTTC

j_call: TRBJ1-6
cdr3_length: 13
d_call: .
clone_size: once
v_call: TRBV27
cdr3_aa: CASSLGRGAPLHF
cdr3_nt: TGTGCCAGCAGTTTAGGAAGGGGCGCACCCCTCCACTTT

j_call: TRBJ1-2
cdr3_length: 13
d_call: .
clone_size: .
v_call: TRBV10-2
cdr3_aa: CASSEEVRYGYTF
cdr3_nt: TGCGCCAGCAGTGAAGAGGTGAGGTATGGCTACACCTTC

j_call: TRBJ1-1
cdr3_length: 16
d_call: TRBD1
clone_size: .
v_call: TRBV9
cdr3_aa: CASSPPRGTENTEAFF
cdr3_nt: TGTGCCAGCAGCCCCCCCCGGGGGACAGAGAACACTGAAGCTTTCTTT

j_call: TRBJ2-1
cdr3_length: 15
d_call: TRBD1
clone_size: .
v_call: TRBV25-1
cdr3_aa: CASRLAQGAQNEQFF
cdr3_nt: TGTGCCAGCAGATTAGCACAGGGGGCGCAGAATGAGCAGTTCTTC

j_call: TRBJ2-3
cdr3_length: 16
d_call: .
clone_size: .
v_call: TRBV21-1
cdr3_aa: CASKKWERGATDTQYF
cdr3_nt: TGTGCCAGCAAAAAATGGGAGCGGGGAGCCACAGATACGCAGTATTTT

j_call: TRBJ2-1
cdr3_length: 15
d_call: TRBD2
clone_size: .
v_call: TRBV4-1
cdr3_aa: CASSLSGNPYNEQFF
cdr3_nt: TGCGCCAGCAGCCTTAGCGGGAACCCCTACAATGAGCAGTTCTTC

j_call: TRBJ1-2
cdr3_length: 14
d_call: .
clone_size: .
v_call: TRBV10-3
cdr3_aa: CAISESTVNYGYTF
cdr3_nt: TGTGCCATCAGTGAGTCGACAGTCAACTATGGCTACACCTTC

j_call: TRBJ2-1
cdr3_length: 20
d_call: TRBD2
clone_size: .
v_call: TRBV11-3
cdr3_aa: CASSLDHGLAGGPRGNEQFF
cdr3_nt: TGTGCCAGCAGCTTAGATCACGGACTAGCGGGTGGTCCTAGGGGCAATGAGCAGTTCTTC

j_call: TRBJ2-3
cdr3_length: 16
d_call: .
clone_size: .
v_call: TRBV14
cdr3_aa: CASSQRPGLGTDTQYF
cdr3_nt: TGTGCCAGCAGCCAACGCCCAGGGTTGGGGACAGATACGCAGTATTTT

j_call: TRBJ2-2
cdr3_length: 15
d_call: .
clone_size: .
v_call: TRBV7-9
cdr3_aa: CASSLEQRLTGELFF
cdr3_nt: TGTGCCAGCAGCTTAGAGCAGCGACTCACCGGGGAGCTGTTTTTT

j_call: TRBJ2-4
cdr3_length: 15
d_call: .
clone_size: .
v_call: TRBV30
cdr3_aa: CAWSVPSGAKNIQYF
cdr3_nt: TGTGCCTGGAGTGTCCCGTCCGGAGCCAAAAACATTCAGTACTTC

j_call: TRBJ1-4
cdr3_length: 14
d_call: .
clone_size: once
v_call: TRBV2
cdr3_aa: CASSEMGRGEKLFF
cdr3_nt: TGTGCCAGCAGTGAAATGGGCAGGGGTGAAAAACTGTTTTTT

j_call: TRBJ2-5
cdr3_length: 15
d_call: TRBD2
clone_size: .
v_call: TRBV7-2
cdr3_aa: CASSSAGTSGETQYF
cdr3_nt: TGTGCCAGCAGCTCAGCCGGGACTAGCGGAGAGACCCAGTACTTC

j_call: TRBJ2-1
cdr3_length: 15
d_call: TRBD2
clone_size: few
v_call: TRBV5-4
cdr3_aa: CASSPSTSAYNEQFF
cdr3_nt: TGTGCCAGCAGCCCCTCGACTAGCGCCTACAATGAGCAGTTCTTC

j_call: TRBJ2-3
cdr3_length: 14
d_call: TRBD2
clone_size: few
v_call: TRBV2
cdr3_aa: CASSVGTSSDTQYF
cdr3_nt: TGTGCCAGCAGTGTAGGGACTAGCTCCGATACGCAGTATTTT

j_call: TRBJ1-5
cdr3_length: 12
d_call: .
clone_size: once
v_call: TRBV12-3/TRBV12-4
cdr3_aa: CASSFGVQPQHF
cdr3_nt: TGTGCCAGCAGTTTCGGGGTCCAGCCCCAGCATTTT

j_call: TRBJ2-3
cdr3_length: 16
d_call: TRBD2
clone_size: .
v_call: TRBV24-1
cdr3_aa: CATSDLTSGITDTQYF
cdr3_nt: TGTGCCACCAGTGATTTGACTAGCGGGATTACAGATACGCAGTATTTT